These T cell receptor beta chains were read from a single sample in a study of T-cell memory formation after mild COVID-19. Each CDR3 protein gets one entry after TCRdb re-called the 5' RACE reads with MiXCR. The sample consists of 250,000 to 350,000 distinct CDR3 sequences, around an eighth of them appearing once. The sample consisted of PBMCs or a T cell subset sorted from them (not recorded which). Every receptor here comes from a young man who had mild COVID-19 (a few samples of this study predate the infection). Cell type and time point are not known. Both conserved end residues are part of each CDR3. A D gene is named only where the DNA matches it firmly. Clone size is not always given. Where it is, it says once, few, many or a class for expanded clones.

J gene | V gene | D gene | clone size | CDR3 DNA | CDR3 protein
TRBJ2-7 | TRBV20-1 | . | once | TGCAGTGCTAGCCCTGGTCAGGGCGAGCAGTACTTC | CSASPGQGEQYF
TRBJ2-7 | TRBV23-1 | . | . | TGCGCCAGCAGTTCGAGGGCCGGAGTAACCTACGAGCAGTACTTC | CASSSRAGVTYEQYF
TRBJ2-1 | TRBV12-3/TRBV12-4 | TRBD1 | . | TGTGCCAGCACGCAGGGACAGGGGTTGAATGAGCAGTTCTTC | CASTQGQGLNEQFF
TRBJ2-2 | TRBV5-1 | . | many | TGCGCCAGCAGCTGGCGGACCAGAACCGGGGAGCTGTTTTTT | CASSWRTRTGELFF
TRBJ1-1 | TRBV6-5 | . | few | TGTGCCAGCAGTTATTCGGTAGACCACACTGAAGCTTTCTTT | CASSYSVDHTEAFF
TRBJ1-3 | TRBV5-1 | . | once | TGCGCCAGCAGCCCGGGGACCGGCTCTGGAAACACCATATATTTT | CASSPGTGSGNTIYF
TRBJ1-4 | TRBV19 | . | . | TGTGCCAGTAGTACGGACAGCTGGAATGAAAAACTGTTTTTT | CASSTDSWNEKLFF
TRBJ2-5 | TRBV28 | . | . | TGTGCCAGCAGTCTCCCCCATTTGGGTGGGAACCAAGAGACCCAGTACTTC | CASSLPHLGGNQETQYF
TRBJ1-2 | TRBV12-3/TRBV12-4 | . | many | TGTGCCAGCACCAATACTAGGGTAGGCTTCTATGGCTACACCTTC | CASTNTRVGFYGYTF
TRBJ1-4 | TRBV7-2 | . | . | TGTGCCAGCAGCGCAGGACCGACTAATGAAAAACTGTTTTTT | CASSAGPTNEKLFF
TRBJ2-3 | TRBV5-1 | TRBD2 | few | TGCGCCAGCAGCTTGGGCCTAGCGGGGTTTTCCACAGATACGCAGTATTTT | CASSLGLAGFSTDTQYF
TRBJ1-2 | TRBV5-1 | TRBD1 | many | TGCGCCAGCAGCAGGCCGGGACAGAACTATGGCTACACCTTC | CASSRPGQNYGYTF
TRBJ2-5 | TRBV5-1 | TRBD2 | . | TGCGCCAGCAGTCAGACTAGCGGGGGGAGTGAGACCCAGTACTTC | CASSQTSGGSETQYF
TRBJ1-2 | TRBV7-9 | . | . | TGTGCCAGCAGCTTAGAATTCAACTATGGCTACACCTTC | CASSLEFNYGYTF
TRBJ2-2 | TRBV5-1 | . | . | TGCGCCAGCAGCTTGATAGGGCAGGACACCGGGGAGCTGTTTTTT | CASSLIGQDTGELFF
TRBJ1-1 | TRBV29-1 | . | . | TGCAGCGTTGACGTCCGGCAGGGAACTGAAGCTTTCTTT | CSVDVRQGTEAFF
TRBJ2-1 | TRBV7-3 | TRBD2 | few | TGTGCCAGCAGCCCCCGACTAGCGGGGGGACGGAGTGAGCAGTTCTTC | CASSPRLAGGRSEQFF
TRBJ1-5 | TRBV7-9 | . | many | TGTGCCAGCAGCTTAGGGTCAGGGGATCAGCCCCAGCATTTT | CASSLGSGDQPQHF
TRBJ2-1 | TRBV7-3 | TRBD2 | . | TGTGCCAGCAGCCCCCATGCGGGGGGGTTGGGGAATGAGCAGTTCTTC | CASSPHAGGLGNEQFF
TRBJ2-2 | TRBV28 | TRBD2 | . | TGTGCCAGCCGACTAGCGATGGTAGCCGGGGAGCTGTTTTTT | CASRLAMVAGELFF
TRBJ2-4 | TRBV19 | . | . | TGTGCCAGTAGTACCCCAGGACGTCAGGGGCACATTCAGTACTTC | CASSTPGRQGHIQYF
TRBJ1-1 | TRBV5-1 | TRBD1 | . | TGCGCCAGCAGCCAGCGGACAGGTCGGACTGAAGCTTTCTTT | CASSQRTGRTEAFF
TRBJ1-5 | TRBV2 | TRBD1 | . | TGTGCCAGCAGTGCTCACAGGGGGCGCGGTCAGCCCCAGCATTTT | CASSAHRGRGQPQHF
TRBJ2-2 | TRBV6-5 | . | . | TGTGCCAGCAGTTCCTCCCGGGCCACCGGGGAGCTGTTTTTT | CASSSSRATGELFF
TRBJ1-1 | TRBV7-9 | . | many | TGTGCCAGCAGCCCCGGGGGAACTGAAGCTTTCTTT | CASSPGGTEAFF
TRBJ1-3 | TRBV15 | . | . | TGTGCCACCAGCAGAGGGGATAACTCTGGAAACACCATATATTTT | CATSRGDNSGNTIYF
TRBJ1-5 | TRBV3-1 | TRBD1 | few | TGTGCCAGCAGTCTTGGACAGGGGGTAGGTCAGCCCCAGCATTTT | CASSLGQGVGQPQHF
TRBJ1-1 | TRBV20-1 | TRBD1 | few | TGCAGTGCTACCGATTCCGGGACAGGGAAGACTGAAGCTTTCTTT | CSATDSGTGKTEAFF
TRBJ1-1 | TRBV2 | . | many | TGTGCCAGCAGTGAAAGGGGGGTAGACTTCACTGAAGCTTTCTTT | CASSERGVDFTEAFF
TRBJ1-5 | TRBV7-9 | . | . | TGTGCCAGCAGCCAAGGAAAGCGGCCCCAGCATTTT | CASSQGKRPQHF
TRBJ2-2 | TRBV5-1 | . | many | TGCGCCAGCAGTCGGGACACCGGGGAGCTGTTTTTT | CASSRDTGELFF
TRBJ1-5 | TRBV12-3/TRBV12-4 | TRBD1 | few | TGTGCCAGCAGTCAACGACAGGGCGGCGATCAGCCCCAGCATTTT | CASSQRQGGDQPQHF
TRBJ2-3 | TRBV5-1 | TRBD2 | . | TGCGCCAGCAGCTTCCAAGCGGGGCCAGATACGCAGTATTTT | CASSFQAGPDTQYF
TRBJ1-1 | TRBV10-3 | . | . | TGTGCCATCAGTGGCCGTACTGAAGCTTTCTTT | CAISGRTEAFF
TRBJ1-1 | TRBV5-1 | . | many | TGCGCCAGCAGCTTGGACCCACCGAACACTGAAGCTTTCTTT | CASSLDPPNTEAFF
TRBJ2-3 | TRBV2 | . | few | TGTGCCAGCAGTGAACTAGGATCAGATACGCAGTATTTT | CASSELGSDTQYF
TRBJ2-3 | TRBV7-2 | TRBD2 | . | TGTGCCAGCAGCTATAGCGGGGGGCCCATCACAGATACGCAGTATTTT | CASSYSGGPITDTQYF
TRBJ2-3 | TRBV15 | TRBD1 | once | TGTGCCACCAGGGCAGGGGGATTTTCAGATACGCAGTATTTT | CATRAGGFSDTQYF
TRBJ1-1 | TRBV6-5 | . | . | TGTGCCAGCAGGTCCAGAAACCAGGGCACTGAAGCTTTCTTT | CASRSRNQGTEAFF
TRBJ2-1 | TRBV19 | . | few | TGTGCCAGTAGTATCCCGGGCCCGAGCTCCTACAATGAGCAGTTCTTC | CASSIPGPSSYNEQFF
TRBJ1-3 | TRBV7-2 | . | few | TGTGCCAGCAGTCCAACACTCGGGGGCGGAAACACCATATATTTT | CASSPTLGGGNTIYF
TRBJ1-6 | TRBV6-2/TRBV6-3 | . | many | TGTGCCAGCAGACCGGACATGCGTCTGACCCTCCACTTT | CASRPDMRLTLHF
TRBJ2-1 | TRBV6-1 | . | . | TGTGCCAGCAGTGCGGGCCGCAGGTACAATGAGCAGTTCTTC | CASSAGRRYNEQFF
TRBJ1-6 | TRBV11-2 | . | few | TGTGCCAGCAAAAAGGGGTTATTGGATTCACCCCTCCACTTT | CASKKGLLDSPLHF
TRBJ2-4 | TRBV11-2 | . | . | TGTGCCAGCAGCGGGACCCCCGGGACCTACTTGGGAAACATTCAGTACTTC | CASSGTPGTYLGNIQYF
TRBJ2-1 | TRBV6-5 | . | . | TGTGCTGCACACCGATCCCCTTACAATGAGCAGTTCTTC | CAAHRSPYNEQFF
TRBJ2-5 | TRBV28 | . | few | TGTGCCAGCAGTAGACTTGGGACCCAGTACTTC | CASSRLGTQYF